The clone carrying this TCR beta chain came up a few times. Its antigen is currently unknown. This sample is part of a study of PD-1 blockade in classical Hodgkin lymphoma. General study results and limits: The baseline diversity of complete responders showed similarity to that of newly diagnosed patients. By C4D1 there was a significant rise in CD4+ TCR diversity but not in CD8+ TCR diversity.

The assay was immunoSEQ multiplex PCR, and TCRdb's table has in-frame clones only and misses some. This table holds about 110,000 clones, roughly nine tenths found once. Germline V lookup: CDR1 MNHEY, CDR2 SMNVEV (reference sequence). This CDR3 spans 11 amino acids. The germline V and J ends were trimmed by 4 bases and 11 bases, with 11 bases remaining between them. After autologous stem cell transplantation all patients relapsed, and prior brentuximab vedotin exposure differed between cohorts. The specimen comprised peripheral blood mononuclear cells (PBMCs), sampled before the second cycle of nivolumab. This chain uses TRBV27 with TRBJ1-1; no clear D gene. This TCR came from a human donor with classical Hodgkin lymphoma. The CDR3 nucleotides read TGTGCCAGCAGTTCCCCGGGTGAGGCTTTCTTT. Translated: CASSSPGEAFF.